This TCR beta chain was captured by sequencing in a study of blood T cell repertoires in COVID-19. Overall study context: PBMCs, B-cell-depleted T cells, or T cells provided the cDNA or gDNA that made up the material.

Only in-frame clones appear in the TCRdb table, and some are missing; sequencing was by immunoSEQ multiplex PCR. The sample consists of roughly 98,000 clones, about 81% of them appearing once. This CDR3 contains 16 residues. After removal of 3 bases from V and 4 bases from J, the junction contained 9 bases not matched to a gene. From germline, CDR1 is LGHNA and CDR2 YSLEER. The sequenced sample consisted of peripheral blood. This chain uses TRBV4-3 with TRBJ1-2, with 9 bases aligning to TRBD1. The TCR was taken from a human donor in a cohort sampled during active COVID-19. CDR3 sequence (DNA): TGCGCCAGCAGCCAGGCTGGACAGGGGCAGATCTATGGCTACACCTTC. The encoded protein is CASSQAGQGQIYGYTF.